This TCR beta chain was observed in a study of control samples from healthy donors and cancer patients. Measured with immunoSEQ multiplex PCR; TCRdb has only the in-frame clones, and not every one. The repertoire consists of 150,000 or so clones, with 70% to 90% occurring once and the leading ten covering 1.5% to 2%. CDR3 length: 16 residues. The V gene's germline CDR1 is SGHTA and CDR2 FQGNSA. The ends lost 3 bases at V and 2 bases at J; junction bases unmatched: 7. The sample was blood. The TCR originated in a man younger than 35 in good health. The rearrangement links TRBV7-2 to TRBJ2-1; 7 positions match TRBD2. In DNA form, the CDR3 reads TGTGCCAGCAGCTTCGGGAGCGGGGTGGCCTACAATGAGCAGTTCTTC. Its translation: CASSFGSGVAYNEQFF.